Here is one T cell receptor beta chain with its context. The data are from a study of blood T cell repertoires in COVID-19. Study-wide context: PBMCs, B-cell-depleted T cells, or T cells were the source of the cDNA or gDNA that made up the material.

V lost 1 base to trimming and J lost 6 bases, with 10 bases between them. The CDR3 has 14 amino acids. In germline, CDR1 is LGHNA, CDR2 YNFKEQ. Under the authors' procedure: Reference gene primer amplification yielded estimated nucleated cell counts. TCRdb's copy holds only in-frame clones and misses some; the assay was immunoSEQ multiplex PCR. V and J calls and clone size are copied from that table; D and trimming were computed from the DNA. The sample lists about 170,000 clones; approximately 86% were seen once. Those enrolled in Seattle joined during active infection and were followed longitudinally afterward.

This chain connects TRBV4-2 to TRBJ2-1; possible D gene TRBD2, 6 bases. Source material: peripheral blood. The clonotype comes from a woman over 75 with COVID-19, enrolled during active disease. The CDR3 DNA is TGTGCCAGCAGCCAAGCCCGGGAGCCCAATGAGCAGTTCTTC. It codes for CASSQAREPNEQFF.